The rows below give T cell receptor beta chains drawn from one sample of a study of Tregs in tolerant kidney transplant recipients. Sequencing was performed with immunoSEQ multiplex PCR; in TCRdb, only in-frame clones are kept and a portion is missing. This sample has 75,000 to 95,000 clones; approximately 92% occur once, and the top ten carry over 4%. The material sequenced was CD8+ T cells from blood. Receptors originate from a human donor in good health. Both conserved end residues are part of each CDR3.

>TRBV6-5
CASSYQINQPQHF
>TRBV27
CASRPGTLYGYTF
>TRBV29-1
CSVDGIQSSYNEQFF
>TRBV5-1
CASSLGRHPYEQYF
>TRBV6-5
CASRVTVNTEAFF
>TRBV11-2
CASSLGAYEQYF
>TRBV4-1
CASSQVGQGQQGYTF
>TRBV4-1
CASSQEEIADEKLFF
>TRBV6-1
CASSGPPGSGNEQFF
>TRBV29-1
CSVEDRYGYTF
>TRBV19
CASSRLAGTDTQYF
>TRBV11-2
CASSLAQGHETQYF
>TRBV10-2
CASTWDSGELFF
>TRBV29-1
CSGGENTEAFF
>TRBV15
CATSGSTAGVNEQFF
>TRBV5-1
CASSLDRAGELFF
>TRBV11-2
CASSPGTEAFF
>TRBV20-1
CSVYRENGYTF
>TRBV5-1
CASSKDSNTDTQYF
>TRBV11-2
CASSVHTGGGGLF
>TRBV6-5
CATGTSNLYEQYF
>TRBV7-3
CASSLDGSYGYTF
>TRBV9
CASSDNEANYGYTF
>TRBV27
CASGGGGPYGYTF
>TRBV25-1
CASRAGTGVGDTQYF
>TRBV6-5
CASTSFDSAYNEQFF
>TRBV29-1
CSVEKRGDSYNEQFF
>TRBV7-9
CASSLVGQGIGGYTF
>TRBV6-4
CASSDRGSGGTISGNTIYF
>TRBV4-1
CASSQDGTGGGEQFF
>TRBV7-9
CASSSGLLSGELFF
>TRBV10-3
CAINPRGPLAGRETQYF
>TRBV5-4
CASSPRERGSYEQYF
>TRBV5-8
CASSLSGTAYMNTEAFF
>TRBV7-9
CASSLDYEQYF
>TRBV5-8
CASSLGGILLTGELFF
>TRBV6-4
CASSDGTSNEQFF
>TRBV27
CASLQLAGVYNEQFF
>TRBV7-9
CASSPFGRVGTYEQYF
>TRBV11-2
CASSLDPSRGYGTDTQYF
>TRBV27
CASSLPPGLGEQYF
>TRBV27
CASSFGQYYGYTF
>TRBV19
CASSDGGLGGELFF
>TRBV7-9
CASSLGARRVSYNEQFF
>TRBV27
CASSLSPPGGGNYGYTF
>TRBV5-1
CASSYRPEGQETQYF
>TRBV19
CASSIVAGTYEQYF
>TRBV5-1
CASSWAGLAGAHGNEQFF
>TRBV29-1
CSPARATYEQYF
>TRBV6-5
CASGVAGPNNEQFF
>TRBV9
CASSVAGNNEQYF
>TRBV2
CASSPGQGTYEQYF
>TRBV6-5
CASSYGGYNEQFF
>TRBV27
CASSRGLAGGYNEQFF
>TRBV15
CATSRERGIAGELFF
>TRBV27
CASSLLAHGDNEQFF
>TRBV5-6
CASSFGQANYGYTF